Described below is a single T cell receptor (beta chain) sequence and its context. As yet, its antigen is unknown. This sample was included in a study of CD8 T cells in Susac syndrome. The RNA input was about 0.5 to 1 ug, and it was reverse transcribed with random hexamers. An immunoSEQ multiplex PCR generated amplified TCR beta CDR3 products spanning 54 Vbeta and 13 Jbeta. In TCRdb, the immunoSEQ multiplex PCR reads were re-called with MiXCR into one record per CDR3 protein. The sample has about 150,000 distinct CDR3 sequences; over 85% are singletons. Study conclusions and caveats: The study's TCR sequencing and HLA analysis drew on a certain number of individuals. That number was acknowledged as relatively small.

The sequenced sample was CD8+ T cells from PBMCs. The source of this sequence is a human donor with multiple sclerosis.

CDR3: CAWRGGAQETQYF. The CDR3 coding sequence is TGTGCCTGGAGGGGGGGGGCACAAGAGACCCAGTACTTC. This chain links TRBV30 with TRBJ2-5; D possibly corresponds to TRBD2 (7 bases). The germline V and J ends were trimmed by 3 bases and 2 bases, with 10 bases remaining between them. This CDR3 contains 13 residues. Germline V CDR1 and CDR2: GTSNPN, SVGIG (reference sequence).